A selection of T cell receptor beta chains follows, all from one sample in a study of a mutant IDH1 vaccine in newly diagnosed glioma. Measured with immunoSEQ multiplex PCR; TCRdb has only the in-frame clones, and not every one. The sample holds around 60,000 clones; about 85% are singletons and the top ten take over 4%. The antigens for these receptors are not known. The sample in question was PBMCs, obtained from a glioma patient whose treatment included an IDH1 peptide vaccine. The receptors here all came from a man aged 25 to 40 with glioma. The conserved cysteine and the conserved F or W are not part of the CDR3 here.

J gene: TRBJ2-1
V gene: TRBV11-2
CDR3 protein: ASSLGGSISYNEQF

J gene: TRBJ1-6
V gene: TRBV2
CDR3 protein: ASSLGVLNSPLH

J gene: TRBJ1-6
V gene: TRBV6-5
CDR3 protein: ASSYEGYNSPLH

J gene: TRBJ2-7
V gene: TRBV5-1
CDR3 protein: ASSSGLAGGGIYEQY

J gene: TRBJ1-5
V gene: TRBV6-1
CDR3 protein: ASSEAVRQPQH

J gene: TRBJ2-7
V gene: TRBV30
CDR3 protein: AWKTSGGHSYEQY

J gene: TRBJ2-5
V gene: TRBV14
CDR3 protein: ASSAFVAQTQY

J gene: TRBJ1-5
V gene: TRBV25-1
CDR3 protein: ASSEWASNQPQH

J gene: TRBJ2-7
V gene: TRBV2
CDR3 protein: ASSAYEQY

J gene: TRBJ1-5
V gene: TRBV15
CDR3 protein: ATSRDRGFIRFNQPQH

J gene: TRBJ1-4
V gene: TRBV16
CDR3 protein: ASSHTRRGQSEKLF